Below, 27 T cell receptor beta chains from the same sample are listed, as sequenced in a study of OX40 agonist ivuxolimab in advanced cancers. Using immunoSEQ multiplex PCR, the repertoire was profiled, and TCRdb retains in-frame clones only, with some absent. Among approximately 70,000 clones, about 86% were seen once, and the ten largest hold 0.86%. The sample was CD4+ or CD8+ T cells sorted from blood, taken in a trial of the OX40 agonist ivuxolimab. The receptors derive from an adult with an advanced solid tumor such as melanoma, head and neck, liver or kidney cancer.

The chain uses TRBV5-1 and TRBJ1-4; D possibly corresponds to TRBD1 (6 bases). V dropped 1 base and J dropped 7 bases, with 23 bases sitting between them. CDR3 length: 18 amino acids. In germline, CDR1 is SGHRS, CDR2 YFSETQ. Here the CDR3 DNA reads TGCGCCAGCAGCTTGTTTATGACTATCGGGGGGCGCGGTGAAAAACTGTTTTTT. It translates to CASSLFMTIGGRGEKLFF. The full variable domain, completed using reference TRBV5-1 and TRBJ1-4, is KAGVTQTPRYLIKTRGQQVTLSCSPISGHRSVSWYQQTPGQGLQFLFEYFSETQRNKGNFPGRFSGRQFSNSRSEMNVSTLELGDSALYLCASSLFMTIGGRGEKLFFGSGTQLSVL.

In its sample, this clone was seen once. V and J are TRBV6-5 and TRBJ1-6; no firm D call. Trimming stripped 7 bases from V and 7 bases from J, with 11 bases between. Germline assignment: CDR1 MNHEY and CDR2 SVGAGI. CDR3 length: 13 amino acids. This CDR3 is CASKGEINSPLHF. The CDR3 DNA reads TGTGCCAGCAAGGGAGAAATAAATTCACCCCTCCACTTT.

The chain recombines TRBV7-9 with TRBJ1-5, with TRBD1 identical over 9 bases. This CDR3 contains 15 residues. Unmatched junction bases numbered 5, after V lost 2 bases and J lost 6 bases. In germline, CDR1 is SEHNR, CDR2 FQNEAQ (reference sequence). Here the CDR3 DNA reads TGTGCCAGCAGCTTAACGGGACAGGGAGGTCAGCCCCAGCATTTT. Protein sequence: CASSLTGQGGQPQHF.

This rearrangement joins TRBV5-6 to TRBJ2-5; D gene ambiguous. V was pared by 0 bases and J by 7 bases, with 13 bases between. Germline CDR1 reads SGHDT; CDR2 reads YYEEEE. CDR3 length equals 14 residues. This CDR3 reads CASSLGTAQLTQYF. CDR3 bases: TGTGCCAGCAGCTTGGGTACAGCCCAGCTGACCCAGTACTTC.

The chain carries TRBV9 and TRBJ2-5; D uncertain. Trimming took 3 bases from V and 1 from J, leaving 16 bases between them. CDR1 and CDR2 (germline): SGDLS, YYNGEE. This CDR3 is built from 16 residues. The CDR3 loop is CASSEHPTLTQETQYF. In DNA, the CDR3 is TGTGCCAGCAGCGAGCACCCGACTTTAACCCAAGAGACCCAGTACTTC.

This clone was observed a few times. The chain employs TRBV2 and TRBJ1-1; perhaps TRBD1 as D (6 bases). V was trimmed by 7 bases and J by 5 bases, leaving 14 bases between them. Germline CDR1 is SNHLY and CDR2 is FYNNEI. The CDR3 covers 13 residues. DNA of the CDR3: TGTGCCAGCATGCGACAGGCTGTTACTGAAGCTTTCTTT. Its translation: CASMRQAVTEAFF.

This clone was detected only a few times. The genes are TRBV10-3 and TRBJ1-5, with a possible D match to TRBD1 (5 bases). V lost 8 bases and J 0 bases, leaving 8 bases between the germline ends. CDR1 ENHRY and CDR2 SYGVKD come from the germline V gene. The CDR3 runs to 13 residues. As DNA, the CDR3 is TGTGCCATCGGCAGGGATAGCAATCAGCCCCAGCATTTT. Translating gives CAIGRDSNQPQHF.

CDR3 sequence (DNA): TGTGCCAGCAGTCCAGGACAGGGACGGGAGCCCCAGCATTTT. Its protein is CASSPGQGREPQHF. V and J are TRBV28 and TRBJ1-5; the match to TRBD1 covers 8 bases. CDR3 size: 14 residues. J lost 8 bases, V lost 5 bases, and 8 bases had no gene match. Germline CDR1 reads MDHEN; CDR2 reads SYDVKM.

The chain recombines TRBV11-2 with TRBJ2-2; D perhaps matches TRBD2 (5 bases). V lost 8 bases to trimming and J lost 0 bases, with 10 bases between them. Germline CDR1 is SGHAT and CDR2 is FQNNGV. The CDR3 covers 14 residues. The DNA for the CDR3 is TGTGCCAGCTCGACCGGGACGAACACCGGGGAGCTGTTTTTT. Translating gives CASSTGTNTGELFF.

This chain joins TRBV19 and TRBJ1-5, with D possibly TRBD1 on 5 matching bases. Germline V lookup: CDR1 LNHDA, CDR2 SQIVND (reference sequence). V shed 4 bases and J shed 3 bases, with 10 bases lying between them. The CDR3 has 14 residues. CDR3 in amino acids: CASSNRQYNQPQHF. The CDR3 DNA follows: TGTGCCAGTAGTAACCGACAGTACAATCAGCCCCAGCATTTT.

This clone has a handful of counts. Relative to the germline gene, one junction end is altered; a read error may explain this. The V gene is TRBV7-7, the J gene TRBJ2-5, with TRBD1 matching 7 bases. CDR3 size: 13 residues. Per germline, CDR1 SSHAT and CDR2 FNYEAQ (reference sequence). CDR3: CASSPDRQETQYF. The CDR3 bases are TGTGCTAGCAGCCCGGACAGGCAAGAGACCCAGTACTTC. The full variable domain, in which reference TRBV7-7 and TRBJ2-5 provide the parts outside the CDR3, is GAGVSQSPRYKVTKRGQDVTLRCDPISSHATLYWYQQALGQGPEFLTYFNYEAQPDKSGLPSDRFSAERPEGSISTLTIQRTEQRDSAMYRCASSPDRQETQYFGPGTRLLVL.

This clone was counted a few times. The chain employs TRBV27 and TRBJ2-7; possible D gene TRBD2, 6 bases. Germline CDR1 reads MNHEY; CDR2 reads SMNVEV (reference sequence). The ends were cut back, 6 bases at V and 0 bases at J, with 9 bases in the middle. The CDR3 consists of 13 residues. The CDR3 spells CASRLDYSYEQYF. DNA for the CDR3: TGTGCCAGCAGACTGGACTACTCCTACGAGCAGTACTTC.

The table lists this clone with a few counts. The V call is TRBV5-1, the J call TRBJ2-5; 7 nucleotides line up with TRBD2. V shed 0 bases, J shed 2 bases, and the junction held 7 bases outside the gene matches. The germline V gene encodes CDR1 SGHRS and CDR2 YFSETQ. The CDR3 has 16 residues. The CDR3 bases are TGCGCCAGCAGCTTGGTGCCGGGGGGTTTACAAGAGACCCAGTACTTC. This translates into CASSLVPGGLQETQYF.

The gene calls are TRBV7-7 and TRBJ2-5, with 7 bases that match TRBD1. With V trimmed by 5 bases and J by 1 base, 4 bases remained unmatched. There are 14 residues in the CDR3. Germline V gene sequence: CDR1 SSHAT, CDR2 FNYEAQ (reference sequence). CDR3 bases: TGTGCCAGCAGCCAGACAGGGCCCCAAGAGACCCAGTACTTC. Protein: CASSQTGPQETQYF.

The genes are TRBV28 and TRBJ1-2; 8 positions agree with TRBD1. Germline-derived CDR1 and CDR2 are MDHEN and SYDVKM. The CDR3 covers 14 residues. Trimming cost V 5 bases and J 7 bases; bases outside gene matches: 9. The DNA of the CDR3 is TGTGCCAGCAGTACCCAGGGGGCGCGGCTTGGCTACACCTTC. Translation: CASSTQGARLGYTF.

This clone appeared a few times. V is TRBV5-1 and J is TRBJ1-5; TRBD1 aligns across 8 bases. Germline V CDR1 and CDR2: SGHRS, YFSETQ. Trimming cost V 4 bases and J 1 base; bases outside gene matches: 4. This CDR3 contains 15 residues. CDR3 nucleotides: TGCGCCAGCAGCCTAGGACAGGGAAGCAATCAGCCCCAGCATTTT. Protein sequence: CASSLGQGSNQPQHF.

The rearrangement uses TRBV4-3 and TRBJ2-5, with 10 bases matching TRBD1. V dropped 4 bases and J dropped 5; count of bases not matched to a gene: 13. The CDR3 runs 17 residues. The germline gives CDR1 LGHNA, CDR2 YSLEER. The CDR3 reads CASSPGAGTGDRETQYF. The CDR3 DNA reads as TGCGCCAGCAGCCCCGGCGCGGGGACAGGGGATCGGGAGACCCAGTACTTC.

The gene calls are TRBV7-9 and TRBJ2-1; TRBD1 might be the D (6 bases). The V gene's germline CDR1 is SEHNR and CDR2 FQNEAQ (reference sequence). V lost 4 bases, J lost 1 base, and 14 bases lay in between. This CDR3 comprises 16 residues. The CDR3 reads CASSSLVTGSYNEQFF. The CDR3 bases are TGTGCCAGCAGCTCACTAGTGACAGGTTCCTACAATGAGCAGTTCTTC.

V gene TRBV6-5 combines with J gene TRBJ1-2; TRBD1 agrees at 8 bases. Germline CDR1 reads MNHEY; CDR2 reads SVGAGI. This CDR3 spans 15 amino acids. The junction had 15 bases not matched to a gene; V was cut back by 7 bases and J by 8 bases. DNA for the CDR3: TGTGCCAGCAACCCCACAGGGGGGACCTGGGAGGGCTACACCTTC. Protein: CASNPTGGTWEGYTF.

V usage is TRBV4-3 and J usage is TRBJ2-3; no definite D call. The CDR3 has 14 residues. V gave up 5 bases and J gave up 0 bases, with 9 bases separating them. Looked up from germline, CDR1 is LGHNA and CDR2 is YSLEER. For the CDR3, the DNA is TGCGCCAGCAGCTCCCGGACGAGCACAGATACGCAGTATTTT. Translating it yields CASSSRTSTDTQYF.

The genes are TRBV5-1 and TRBJ2-5; D is uncertain. V lost 2 bases to trimming and J lost 4 bases, with 3 bases between them. Looked up from germline, CDR1 is SGHRS and CDR2 is YFSETQ. CDR3 size: 11 residues. CDR3 amino acids: CASSFGETQYF. The DNA for the CDR3 is TGCGCCAGCAGCTTCGGAGAGACCCAGTACTTC.

Only a few counts were recorded for this clone. Other DNA sequences from this sample encode an identical CDR3 as well. CDR3 coding DNA: TGCGCCAGCAGCTTGGGTGGCTATGGCTACACCTTC. This translates into CASSLGGYGYTF. V gene TRBV5-1 combines with J gene TRBJ1-2; D not resolved. The CDR3 is 12 amino acids. CDR1 SGHRS and CDR2 YFSETQ come from the germline V gene. V gave up 0 bases and J gave up 4 bases, with 4 bases separating them.

The chain combines TRBV6-5 with TRBJ2-6; 7 bases line up with TRBD2. The CDR3 has 16 residues. The trim removed 2 bases at V and 2 bases at J, leaving 3 bases unmatched. Per the germline V gene, CDR1 is MNHEY and CDR2 is SVGAGI. The CDR3 protein is CASSYGGGPGANVLTF. As DNA, the CDR3 is TGTGCCAGCAGTTACGGGGGGGGACCTGGGGCCAACGTCCTGACTTTC.

About this clone: The sample carries other DNA sequences with the same CDR3. The V gene is TRBV7-8, the J gene TRBJ2-2; 9 bases are a match to TRBD2. Germline loops: CDR1 SGHVS, CDR2 FQNEAQ. V gave up 3 bases and J gave up 3 bases; unmatched junction bases: 8. The CDR3 has 17 amino acids. CDR3 residues: CASSLPGRGGYTGELFF. Written as DNA, the CDR3 is TGTGCCAGCAGCTTGCCGGGGCGGGGGGGTTACACCGGGGAGCTGTTTTTT.

This clone was detected once. This chain joins TRBV18 and TRBJ1-2; TRBD1 matches 7 bases. The junction had 6 bases not matched to a gene; V was cut back by 0 bases and J by 2 bases. Germline V gives CDR1 KGHSH, CDR2 LQKENI. The CDR3 spans 16 residues. The CDR3 region is CASSPPSTGVNYGYTF. The CDR3 nucleotides read TGTGCCAGCTCACCACCATCAACAGGGGTCAACTATGGCTACACCTTC.

The chain is built from TRBV5-5 and TRBJ1-2; D perhaps matches TRBD1 (5 bases). The CDR3 loop spans 15 amino acids. Trimming took 3 bases from V and 4 from J, leaving 16 bases between them. CDR1 and CDR2 from the germline V gene are SGHKS and YYEKEE (reference sequence). The DNA for the CDR3 is TGTGCCAGCAGCTGGACCGGGACCGTTACCTATGGCTACACCTTC. Amino acid sequence: CASSWTGTVTYGYTF.

The rearrangement uses TRBV6-6 and TRBJ1-2, with D perhaps matching TRBD1 (6 bases). CDR3 length: 13 residues. Trimming left V 6 bases short and J 2 bases short, with 10 bases between. Per germline, CDR1 MNHNY and CDR2 SVGAGI (reference sequence). The CDR3 is CASRNTGNYGYTF. CDR3 in DNA: TGTGCCAGCAGGAACACAGGGAACTATGGCTACACCTTC.